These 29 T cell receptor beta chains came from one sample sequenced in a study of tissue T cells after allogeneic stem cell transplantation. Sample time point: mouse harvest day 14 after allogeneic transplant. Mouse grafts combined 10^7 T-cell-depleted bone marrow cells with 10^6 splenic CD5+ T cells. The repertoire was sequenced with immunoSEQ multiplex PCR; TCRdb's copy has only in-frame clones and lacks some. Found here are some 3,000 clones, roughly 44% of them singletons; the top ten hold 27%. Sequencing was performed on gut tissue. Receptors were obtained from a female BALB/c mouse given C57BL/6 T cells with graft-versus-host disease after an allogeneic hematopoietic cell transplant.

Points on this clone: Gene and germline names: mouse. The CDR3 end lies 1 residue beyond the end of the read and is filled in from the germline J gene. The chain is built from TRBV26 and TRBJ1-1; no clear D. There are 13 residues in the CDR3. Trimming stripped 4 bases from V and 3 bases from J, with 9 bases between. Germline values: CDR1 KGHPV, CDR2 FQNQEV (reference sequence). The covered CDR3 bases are TGTGCCAGCAGTCATGCGACGGACACAGAAGTCTTC. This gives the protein CASSHATDTEVF. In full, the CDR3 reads CASSHATDTEVFF.

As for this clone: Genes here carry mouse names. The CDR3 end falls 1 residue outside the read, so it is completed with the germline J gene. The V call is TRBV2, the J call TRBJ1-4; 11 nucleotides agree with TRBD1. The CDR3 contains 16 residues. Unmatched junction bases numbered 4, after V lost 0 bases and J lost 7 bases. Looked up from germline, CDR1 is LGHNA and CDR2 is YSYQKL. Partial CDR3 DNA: TGTGCCAGCAGCCAAGACTGGGACAGGGGGGGCGAAAGATTATTT. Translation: CASSQDWDRGGERLF. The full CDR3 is CASSQDWDRGGERLFF. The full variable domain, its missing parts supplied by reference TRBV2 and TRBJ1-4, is DPKIIQKPKYLVAVTGSEKILICEQYLGHNAMYWYRQSAKKPLEFMFSYSYQKLMDNQTASSRFQPQSSKKNHLDLQITALKPDDSATYFCASSQDWDRGGERLFFGHGTKLSVL.

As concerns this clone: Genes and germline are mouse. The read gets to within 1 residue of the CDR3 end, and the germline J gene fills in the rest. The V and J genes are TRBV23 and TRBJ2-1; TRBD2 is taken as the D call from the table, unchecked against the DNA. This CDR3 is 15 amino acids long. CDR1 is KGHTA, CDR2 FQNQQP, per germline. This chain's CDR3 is CSSSQRDWGVAEQFF. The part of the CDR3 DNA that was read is TGCTCCAGCAGTCAAAGGGACTGGGGGGTTGCTGAGCAGTTC.

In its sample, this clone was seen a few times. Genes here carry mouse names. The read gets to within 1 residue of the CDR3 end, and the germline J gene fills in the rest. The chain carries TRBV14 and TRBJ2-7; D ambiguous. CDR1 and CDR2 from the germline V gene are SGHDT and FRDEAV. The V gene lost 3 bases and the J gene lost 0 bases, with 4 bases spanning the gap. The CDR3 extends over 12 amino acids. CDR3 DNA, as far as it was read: TGTGCCAGCAGTTACAACTCCTATGAACAGTAC. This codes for CASSYNSYEQY. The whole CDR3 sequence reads CASSYNSYEQYF. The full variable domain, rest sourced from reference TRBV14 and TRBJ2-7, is EAGVTQSPRYAVLQEGQAVSFWCDPISGHDTLYWYQQPRDQGPQLLVYFRDEAVIDNSQLPSDRFSAVRPKGTNSTLKIQSAKQGDTATYLCASSYNSYEQYFGPGTRLTVL.

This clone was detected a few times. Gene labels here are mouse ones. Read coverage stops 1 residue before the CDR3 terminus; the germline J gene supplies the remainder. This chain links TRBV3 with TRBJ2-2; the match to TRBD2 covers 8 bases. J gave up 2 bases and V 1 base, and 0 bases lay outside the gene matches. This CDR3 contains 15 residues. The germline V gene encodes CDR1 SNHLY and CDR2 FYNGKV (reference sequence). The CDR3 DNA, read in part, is TGTGCCAGCAGCTTAGTGGGGGGGAACACCGGGCAGCTCTAC. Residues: CASSLVGGNTGQLY. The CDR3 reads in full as CASSLVGGNTGQLYF.

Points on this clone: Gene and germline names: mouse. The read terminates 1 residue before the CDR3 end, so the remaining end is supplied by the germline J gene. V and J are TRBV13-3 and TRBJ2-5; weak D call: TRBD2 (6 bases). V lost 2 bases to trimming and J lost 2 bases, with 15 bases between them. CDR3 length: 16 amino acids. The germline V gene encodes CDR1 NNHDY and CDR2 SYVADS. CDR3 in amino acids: CASSEDPGGPQDTQYF. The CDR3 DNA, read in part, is TGTGCCAGCAGTGAAGACCCGGGGGGACCCCAAGACACCCAGTAC.

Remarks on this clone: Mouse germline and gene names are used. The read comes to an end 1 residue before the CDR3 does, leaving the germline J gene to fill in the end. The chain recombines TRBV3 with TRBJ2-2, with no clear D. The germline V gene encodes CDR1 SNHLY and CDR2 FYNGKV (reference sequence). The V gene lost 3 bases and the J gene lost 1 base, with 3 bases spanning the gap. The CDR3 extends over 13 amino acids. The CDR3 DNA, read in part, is TGTGCCAGCAGCTTGAGAAACACCGGGCAGCTCTAC. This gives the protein CASSLRNTGQLY. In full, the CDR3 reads CASSLRNTGQLYF.

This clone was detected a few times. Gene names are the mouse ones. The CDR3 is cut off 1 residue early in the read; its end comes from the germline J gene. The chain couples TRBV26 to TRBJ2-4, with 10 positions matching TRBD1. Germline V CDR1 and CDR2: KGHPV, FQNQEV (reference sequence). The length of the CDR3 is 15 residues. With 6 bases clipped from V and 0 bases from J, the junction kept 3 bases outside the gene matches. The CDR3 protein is CASSRDRGSQNTLYF. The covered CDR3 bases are TGTGCCAGCAGCCGGGACAGGGGTAGTCAAAACACCTTGTAC.

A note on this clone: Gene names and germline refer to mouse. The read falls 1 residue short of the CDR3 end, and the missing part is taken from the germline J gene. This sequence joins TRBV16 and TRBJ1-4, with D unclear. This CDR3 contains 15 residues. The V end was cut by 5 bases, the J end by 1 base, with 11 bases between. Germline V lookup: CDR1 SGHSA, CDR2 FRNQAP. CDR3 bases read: TGTGCAAGCAGCCTCGGCCCCAATTCCAACGAAAGATTATTT. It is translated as CASSLGPNSNERLF. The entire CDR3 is CASSLGPNSNERLFF.

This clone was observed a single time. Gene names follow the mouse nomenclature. The DNA read from the CDR3 is TGTGCCAGCAGTCACAGGGACCAAGACACCCAGTAC. Residues: CASSHRDQDTQY. From start to end, the CDR3 is CASSHRDQDTQYF. This chain links TRBV26 with TRBJ2-5; weak D call: TRBD1 (6 bases). Coverage ceases 1 residue before the CDR3 finishes, and the germline J gene fills in the end. The CDR3 length is 13 residues. V was clipped by 4 bases and J by 1 base, with 6 bases between them. The germline V gene encodes CDR1 KGHPV and CDR2 FQNQEV (reference sequence).

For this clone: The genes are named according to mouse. The CDR3 DNA, read in part, is TGTGCCAGCTCTCTCCTGGGGGGTCAAGACACCCAGTAC. This encodes CASSLLGGQDTQY. The CDR3 reads in full as CASSLLGGQDTQYF. V gene TRBV12-1 combines with J gene TRBJ2-5; the match to TRBD2 covers 8 bases. The read falls 1 residue short of the CDR3 end, and the missing part is taken from the germline J gene. Germline CDR1 and CDR2: SGHSN and HYEKVE. The CDR3 is 14 residues long. V shed 0 bases and J 3 bases; nucleotides not matched to a gene: 1.

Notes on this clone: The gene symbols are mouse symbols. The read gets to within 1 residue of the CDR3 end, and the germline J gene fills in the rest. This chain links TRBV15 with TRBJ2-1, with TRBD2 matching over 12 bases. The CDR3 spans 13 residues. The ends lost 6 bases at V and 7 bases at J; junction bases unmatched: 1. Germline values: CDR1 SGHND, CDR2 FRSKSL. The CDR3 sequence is CASRDWGGAEQFF. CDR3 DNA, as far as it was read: TGTGCCAGCAGGGACTGGGGGGGAGCTGAGCAGTTC.

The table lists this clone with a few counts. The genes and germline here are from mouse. CDR3 DNA, as far as it was read: TGTGCCAGCAGCTTAGAACGGGCAGGGGAAGTCTTC. Translating gives CASSLERAGEVF. The full-length CDR3 reads as CASSLERAGEVFF. The rearrangement uses TRBV3 and TRBJ1-1, with D tentatively TRBD1 (5 bases). The CDR3 extends 1 residue past the end of the read, so its final part is completed from the germline J gene. V dropped 1 base and J dropped 8 bases, with 11 bases sitting between them. The CDR3 sequence is 13 residues long. Looked up from germline, CDR1 is SNHLY and CDR2 is FYNGKV (reference sequence). Variable domain in full (rest from reference TRBV3 and TRBJ1-1): GPKVLQIPSHQIIDMGQMVTLNCDPVSNHLYFYWYKQILGQQMEFLVNFYNGKVMEKSKLFKDQFSVERPDGSYFTLKIQPTALEDSAVYFCASSLERAGEVFFGKGTRLTVV.

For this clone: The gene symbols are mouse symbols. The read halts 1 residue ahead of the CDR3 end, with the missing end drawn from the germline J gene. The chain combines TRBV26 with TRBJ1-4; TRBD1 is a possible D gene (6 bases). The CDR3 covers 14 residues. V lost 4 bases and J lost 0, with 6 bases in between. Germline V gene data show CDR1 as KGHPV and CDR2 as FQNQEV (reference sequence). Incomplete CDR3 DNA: TGTGCCAGCAGTCGACAGGTTTCCAACGAAAGATTATTT. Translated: CASSRQVSNERLF. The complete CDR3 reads CASSRQVSNERLFF.

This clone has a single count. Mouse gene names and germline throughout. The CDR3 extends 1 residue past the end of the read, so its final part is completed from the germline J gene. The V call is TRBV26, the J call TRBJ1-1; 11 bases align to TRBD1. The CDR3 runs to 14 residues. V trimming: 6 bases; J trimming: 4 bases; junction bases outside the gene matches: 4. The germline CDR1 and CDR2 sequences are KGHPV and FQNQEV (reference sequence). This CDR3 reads CASSPGTGGTEVFF. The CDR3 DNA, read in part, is TGTGCCAGCAGCCCCGGGACAGGGGGCACAGAAGTCTTC.

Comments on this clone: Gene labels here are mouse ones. Partial CDR3 DNA: TGTGCTAGCAGTAGTTGGGGGGCCCATAGTCAAAACACCTTGTAC. It is translated as CASSSWGAHSQNTLY. In full, the CDR3 is CASSSWGAHSQNTLYF. The genes are TRBV17 and TRBJ2-4; weak D call: TRBD2 (7 bases). The CDR3 end falls 1 residue outside the read, so it is completed with the germline J gene. Germline V gene lookup returns CDR1 MNHDT and CDR2 YYDKIL. The CDR3 covers 16 residues. The V gene lost 3 bases and the J gene lost 0 bases, with 13 bases spanning the gap.

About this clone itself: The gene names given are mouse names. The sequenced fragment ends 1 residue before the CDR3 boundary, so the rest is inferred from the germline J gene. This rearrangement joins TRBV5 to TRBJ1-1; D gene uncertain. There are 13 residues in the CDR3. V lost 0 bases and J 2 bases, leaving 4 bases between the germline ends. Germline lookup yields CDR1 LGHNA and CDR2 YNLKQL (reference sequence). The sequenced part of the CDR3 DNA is TGTGCCAGCAGCCAAGAGGGTAACACAGAAGTCTTC. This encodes CASSQEGNTEVF. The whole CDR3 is CASSQEGNTEVFF.

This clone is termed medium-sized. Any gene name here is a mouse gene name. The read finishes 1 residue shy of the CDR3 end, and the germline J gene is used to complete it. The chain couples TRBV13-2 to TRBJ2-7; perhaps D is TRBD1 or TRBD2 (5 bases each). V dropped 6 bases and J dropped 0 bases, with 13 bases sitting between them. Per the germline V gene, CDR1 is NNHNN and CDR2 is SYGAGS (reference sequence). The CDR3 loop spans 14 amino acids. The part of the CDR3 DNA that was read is TGTGCCAGCGTCTCCGGGACGGACTCCTATGAACAGTAC. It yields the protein CASVSGTDSYEQY. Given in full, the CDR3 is CASVSGTDSYEQYF.

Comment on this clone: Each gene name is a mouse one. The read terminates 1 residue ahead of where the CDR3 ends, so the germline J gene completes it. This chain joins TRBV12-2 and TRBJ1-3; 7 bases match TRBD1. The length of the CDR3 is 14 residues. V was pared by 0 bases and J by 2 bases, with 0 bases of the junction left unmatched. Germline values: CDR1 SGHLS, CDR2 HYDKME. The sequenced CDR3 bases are TGTGCCAGCTCTCTCCAGGGGGCTGGAAATACGCTCTAT. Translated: CASSLQGAGNTLY. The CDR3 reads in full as CASSLQGAGNTLYF. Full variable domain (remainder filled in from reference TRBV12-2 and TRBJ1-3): NSGVVQSPRYIIKGKGERSILKCIPISGHLSVAWYQQTQGQELKFFIQHYDKMERDKGNLPSRFSVQQFDDYHSEMNMSALELEDSAVYFCASSLQGAGNTLYFGEGSRLIVV.

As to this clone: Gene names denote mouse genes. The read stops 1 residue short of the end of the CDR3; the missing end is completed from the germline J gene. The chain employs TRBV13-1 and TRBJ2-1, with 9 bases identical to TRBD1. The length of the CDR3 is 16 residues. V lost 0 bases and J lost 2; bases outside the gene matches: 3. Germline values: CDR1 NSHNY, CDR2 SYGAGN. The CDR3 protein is CASSDVRTGDYAEQFF. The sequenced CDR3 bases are TGTGCCAGCAGTGATGTGCGGACAGGGGACTATGCTGAGCAGTTC.

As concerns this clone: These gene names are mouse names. This chain's CDR3 is CASSQESSYEQYF. CDR3 bases read: TGTGCCAGCAGCCAAGAGAGCTCCTATGAACAGTAC. This chain uses TRBV2 with TRBJ2-7; D gene unclear. The CDR3 end is not reached by the read, which stops 1 residue before it; the germline J gene fills it in. Germline V gene lookup returns CDR1 LGHNA and CDR2 YSYQKL. This CDR3 region has 13 residues. V was trimmed by 0 bases and J by 0 bases, leaving 3 bases between them.

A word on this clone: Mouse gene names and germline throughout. The part of the CDR3 DNA that was read is TGTGCCAGCAGTGGGGACTGGGGGCTAGCCACCTTGTAC. Protein sequence: CASSGDWGLATLY. In full, the CDR3 is CASSGDWGLATLYF. The chain combines TRBV13-1 with TRBJ2-4; the match to TRBD2 covers 11 bases. The missing CDR3 end, 1 residue past where the read stops, is filled in from the germline J gene. J lost 8 bases, V lost 3 bases, and 5 bases had no gene match. Germline V lookup: CDR1 NSHNY, CDR2 SYGAGN. CDR3 length: 14 residues.

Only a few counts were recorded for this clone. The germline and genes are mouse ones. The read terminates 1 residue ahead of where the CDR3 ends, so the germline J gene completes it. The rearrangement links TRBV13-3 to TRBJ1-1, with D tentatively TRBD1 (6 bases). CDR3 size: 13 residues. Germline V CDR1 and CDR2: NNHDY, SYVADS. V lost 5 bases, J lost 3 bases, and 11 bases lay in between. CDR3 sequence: CASRSGVDTEVFF. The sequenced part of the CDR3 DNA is TGTGCCAGCAGATCAGGGGTGGACACAGAAGTCTTC.

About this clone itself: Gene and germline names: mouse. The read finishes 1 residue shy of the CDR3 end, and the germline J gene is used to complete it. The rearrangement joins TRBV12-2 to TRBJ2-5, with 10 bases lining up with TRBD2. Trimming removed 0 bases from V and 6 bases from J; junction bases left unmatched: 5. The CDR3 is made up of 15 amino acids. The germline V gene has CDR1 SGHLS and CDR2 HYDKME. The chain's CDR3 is CASSLGGLGEDTQYF. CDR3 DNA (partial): TGTGCCAGCTCTCTCGGTGGACTGGGGGAGGACACCCAGTAC.

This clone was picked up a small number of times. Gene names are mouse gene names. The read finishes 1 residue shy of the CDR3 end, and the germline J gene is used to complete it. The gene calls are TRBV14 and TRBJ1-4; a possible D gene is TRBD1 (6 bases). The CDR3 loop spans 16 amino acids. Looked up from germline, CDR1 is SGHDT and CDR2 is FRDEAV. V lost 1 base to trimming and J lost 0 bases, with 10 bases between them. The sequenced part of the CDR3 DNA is TGTGCCAGCAGTTTCGGGGACACCATTTCCAACGAAAGATTATTT. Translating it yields CASSFGDTISNERLF. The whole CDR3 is CASSFGDTISNERLFF.

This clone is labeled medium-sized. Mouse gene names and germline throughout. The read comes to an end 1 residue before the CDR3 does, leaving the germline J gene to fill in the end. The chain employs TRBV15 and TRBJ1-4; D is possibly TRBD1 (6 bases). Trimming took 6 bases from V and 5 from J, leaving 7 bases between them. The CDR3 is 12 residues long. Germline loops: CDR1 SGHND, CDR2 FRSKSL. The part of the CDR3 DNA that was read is TGTGCCAGCAGGGGACAAAACGAAAGATTATTT. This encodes CASRGQNERLF. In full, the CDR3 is CASRGQNERLFF.

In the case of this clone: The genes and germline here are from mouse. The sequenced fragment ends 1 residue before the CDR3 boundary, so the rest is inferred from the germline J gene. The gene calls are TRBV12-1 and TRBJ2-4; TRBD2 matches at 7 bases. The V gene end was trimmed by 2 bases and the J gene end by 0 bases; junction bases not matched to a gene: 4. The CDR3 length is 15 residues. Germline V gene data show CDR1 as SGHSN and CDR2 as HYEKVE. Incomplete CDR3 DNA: TGTGCCAGCTCTCAGGACTGGACTAGTCAAAACACCTTGTAC. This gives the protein CASSQDWTSQNTLY. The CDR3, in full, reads CASSQDWTSQNTLYF.

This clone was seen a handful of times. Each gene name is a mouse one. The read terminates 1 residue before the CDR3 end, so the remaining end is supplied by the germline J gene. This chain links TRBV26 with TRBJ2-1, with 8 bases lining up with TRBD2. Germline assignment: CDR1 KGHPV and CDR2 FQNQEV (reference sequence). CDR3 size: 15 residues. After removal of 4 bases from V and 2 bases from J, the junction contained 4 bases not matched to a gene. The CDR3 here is CASSPLGGYYAEQFF. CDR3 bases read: TGTGCCAGCAGTCCCCTGGGGGGATACTATGCTGAGCAGTTC. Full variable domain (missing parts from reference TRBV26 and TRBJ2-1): NSKVIQTPRYLVKGQGQKAKMRCIPEKGHPVVFWYQQNKNNEFKFLINFQNQEVLQQIDMTEKRFSAECPSNSPCSLEIQSSEAGDSALYLCASSPLGGYYAEQFFGPGTRLTVL.

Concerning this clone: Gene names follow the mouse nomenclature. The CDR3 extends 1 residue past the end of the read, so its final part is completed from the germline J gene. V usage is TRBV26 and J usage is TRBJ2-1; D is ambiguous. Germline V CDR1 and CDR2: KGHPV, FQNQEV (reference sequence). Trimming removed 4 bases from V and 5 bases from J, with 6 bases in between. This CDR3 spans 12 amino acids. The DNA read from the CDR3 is TGTGCCAGCAGTCGGCAGAATGCTGAGCAGTTC. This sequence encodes CASSRQNAEQF. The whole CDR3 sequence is CASSRQNAEQFF.